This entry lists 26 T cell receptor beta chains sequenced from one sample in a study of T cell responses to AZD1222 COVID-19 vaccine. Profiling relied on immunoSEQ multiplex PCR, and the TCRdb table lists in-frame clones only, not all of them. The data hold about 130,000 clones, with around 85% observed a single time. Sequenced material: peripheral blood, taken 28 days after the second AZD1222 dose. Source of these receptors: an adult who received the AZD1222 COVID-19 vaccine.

The CDR3 loop is CASSQGLTGGPWDGYTF. Here the CDR3 DNA reads TGTGCCAGCAGCCAAGGTTTGACTGGAGGGCCCTGGGATGGCTACACCTTC. The chain employs TRBV3-1 (or the pseudogene TRBV3-2) and TRBJ1-2; D gene unclear. The CDR3 is 17 residues long. The V end was cut by 1 base, the J end by 6 bases, with 21 bases between. Per the germline V gene, CDR1 is LGHDT and CDR2 is YNNKEL (reference sequence).

CDR3 nucleotide sequence: TGTGCCAGCAACAGGGGGGAGACCCAGTACTTC. Its translation: CASNRGETQYF. V is TRBV6-5 and J is TRBJ2-5; TRBD1 matches 8 bases. Per the germline V gene, CDR1 is MNHEY and CDR2 is SVGAGI. Unmatched junction bases numbered 0, after V lost 7 bases and J lost 5 bases. The CDR3 runs to 11 residues.

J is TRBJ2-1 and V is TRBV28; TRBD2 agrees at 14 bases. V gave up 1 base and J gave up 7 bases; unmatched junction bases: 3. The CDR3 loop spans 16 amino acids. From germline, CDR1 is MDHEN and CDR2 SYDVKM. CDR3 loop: CASSLLTSGGGNEQFF. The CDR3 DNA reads TGTGCCAGCAGTTTATTGACTAGCGGGGGGGGTAATGAGCAGTTCTTC.

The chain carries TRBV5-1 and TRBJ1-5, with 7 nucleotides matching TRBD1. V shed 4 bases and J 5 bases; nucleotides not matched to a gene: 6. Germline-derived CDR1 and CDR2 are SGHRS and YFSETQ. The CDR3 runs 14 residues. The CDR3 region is CASSPTTGDQPQHF. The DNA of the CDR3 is TGCGCCAGCAGCCCAACCACAGGGGATCAGCCCCAGCATTTT. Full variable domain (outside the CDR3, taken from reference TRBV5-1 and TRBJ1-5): KAGVTQTPRYLIKTRGQQVTLSCSPISGHRSVSWYQQTPGQGLQFLFEYFSETQRNKGNFPGRFSGRQFSNSRSEMNVSTLELGDSALYLCASSPTTGDQPQHFGDGTRLSIL.

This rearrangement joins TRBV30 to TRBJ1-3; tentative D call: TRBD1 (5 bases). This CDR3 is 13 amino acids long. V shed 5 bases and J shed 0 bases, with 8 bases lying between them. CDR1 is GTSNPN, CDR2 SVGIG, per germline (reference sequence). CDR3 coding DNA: TGTGCCTGGTCGGGGGGCTCTGGAAACACCATATATTTT. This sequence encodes CAWSGGSGNTIYF.

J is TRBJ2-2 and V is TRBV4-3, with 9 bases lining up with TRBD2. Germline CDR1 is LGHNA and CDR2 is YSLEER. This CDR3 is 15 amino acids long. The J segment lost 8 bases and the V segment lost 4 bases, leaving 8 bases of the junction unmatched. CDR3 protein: CASSPTAGGPGELFF. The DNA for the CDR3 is TGCGCCAGCAGCCCCACCGCGGGGGGGCCGGGGGAGCTGTTTTTT.

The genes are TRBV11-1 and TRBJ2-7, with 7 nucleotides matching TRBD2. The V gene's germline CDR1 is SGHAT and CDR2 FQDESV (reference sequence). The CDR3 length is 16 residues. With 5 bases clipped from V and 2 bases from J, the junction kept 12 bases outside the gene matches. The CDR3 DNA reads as TGTGCCAGCAGCCCCTTAGTCGGGAGGTTCACCTACGAGCAGTACTTC. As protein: CASSPLVGRFTYEQYF. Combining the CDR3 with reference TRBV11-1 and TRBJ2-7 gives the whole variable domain EAEVAQSPRYKITEKSQAVAFWCDPISGHATLYWYRQILGQGPELLVQFQDESVVDDSQLPKDRFSAERLKGVDSTLKIQPAELGDSAMYLCASSPLVGRFTYEQYFGPGTRLTVT.

The CDR3 bases are TGTGCCATCAGTGTGAAACCGGGACAGGTCTACAATGAGCAGTTCTTC. Amino acid sequence: CAISVKPGQVYNEQFF. The chain is built from TRBV10-3 and TRBJ2-1; 8 bases fit TRBD1. Germline CDR1 reads ENHRY; CDR2 reads SYGVKD. This CDR3 region has 16 residues. The V and J ends lost 4 bases and 3 bases, in that order; junction bases with no gene match: 8.

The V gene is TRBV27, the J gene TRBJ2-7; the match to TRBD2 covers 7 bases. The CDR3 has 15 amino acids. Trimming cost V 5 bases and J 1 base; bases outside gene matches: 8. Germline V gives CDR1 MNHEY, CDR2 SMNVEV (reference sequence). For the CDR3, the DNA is TGTGCCAGCAGTCCGACCGGACTAGGGTCCTACGAGCAGTACTTC. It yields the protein CASSPTGLGSYEQYF.

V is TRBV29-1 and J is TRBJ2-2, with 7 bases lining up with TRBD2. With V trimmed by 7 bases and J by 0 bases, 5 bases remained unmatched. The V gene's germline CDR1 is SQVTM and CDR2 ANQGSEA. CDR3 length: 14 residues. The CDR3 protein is CSGATSTNTGELFF. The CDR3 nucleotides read TGCAGCGGGGCGACTAGCACGAACACCGGGGAGCTGTTTTTT.

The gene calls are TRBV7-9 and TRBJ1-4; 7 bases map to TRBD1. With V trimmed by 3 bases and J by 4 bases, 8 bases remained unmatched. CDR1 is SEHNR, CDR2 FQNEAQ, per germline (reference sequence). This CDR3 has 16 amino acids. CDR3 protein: CASSFLRQGVNEKLFF. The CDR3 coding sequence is TGTGCCAGCAGCTTCCTGAGACAGGGAGTTAATGAAAAACTGTTTTTT.

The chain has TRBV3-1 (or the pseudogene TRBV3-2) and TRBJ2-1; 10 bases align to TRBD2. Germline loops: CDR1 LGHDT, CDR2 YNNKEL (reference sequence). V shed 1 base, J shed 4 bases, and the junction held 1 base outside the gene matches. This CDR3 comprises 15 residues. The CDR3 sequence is CASSQGAGGYNEQFF. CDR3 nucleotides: TGTGCCAGCAGCCAAGGAGCGGGGGGGTACAATGAGCAGTTCTTC.

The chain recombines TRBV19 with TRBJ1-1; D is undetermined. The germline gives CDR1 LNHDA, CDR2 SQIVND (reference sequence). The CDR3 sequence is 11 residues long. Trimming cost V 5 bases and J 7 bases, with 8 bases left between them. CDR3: CASSEADEAFF. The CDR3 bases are TGTGCCAGTAGTGAAGCAGATGAAGCTTTCTTT.

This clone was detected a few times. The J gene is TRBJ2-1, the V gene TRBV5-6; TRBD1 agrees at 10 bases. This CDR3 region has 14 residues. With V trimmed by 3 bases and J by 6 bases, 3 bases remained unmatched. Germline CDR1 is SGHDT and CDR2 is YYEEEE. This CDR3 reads CASSSGQGVNEQFF. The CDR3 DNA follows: TGTGCCAGCAGCTCTGGACAGGGGGTCAATGAGCAGTTCTTC.

This CDR3 is CASSATGTVYEQYF. CDR3 coding DNA: TGCGCCAGCAGCGCCACCGGGACGGTCTACGAGCAGTACTTC. The rearrangement links TRBV5-1 to TRBJ2-7; D assignment may be TRBD1 or TRBD2 (5 bases each). The V gene's germline CDR1 is SGHRS and CDR2 YFSETQ. This CDR3 has 14 amino acids. The ends were cut back, 4 bases at V and 3 bases at J, with 14 bases in the middle.

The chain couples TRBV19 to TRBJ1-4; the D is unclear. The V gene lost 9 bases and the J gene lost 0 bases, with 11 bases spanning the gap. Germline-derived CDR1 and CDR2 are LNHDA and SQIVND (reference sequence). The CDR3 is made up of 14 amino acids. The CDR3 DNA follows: TGTGCCAGCAGCGTCGCCGCAACTAATGAAAAACTGTTTTTT. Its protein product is CASSVAATNEKLFF.

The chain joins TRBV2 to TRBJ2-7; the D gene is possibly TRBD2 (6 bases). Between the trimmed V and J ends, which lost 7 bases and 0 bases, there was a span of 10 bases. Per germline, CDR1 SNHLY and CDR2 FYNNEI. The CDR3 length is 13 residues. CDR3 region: CASTAGLSYEQYF. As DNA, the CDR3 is TGTGCCAGCACAGCGGGCCTCTCCTACGAGCAGTACTTC.

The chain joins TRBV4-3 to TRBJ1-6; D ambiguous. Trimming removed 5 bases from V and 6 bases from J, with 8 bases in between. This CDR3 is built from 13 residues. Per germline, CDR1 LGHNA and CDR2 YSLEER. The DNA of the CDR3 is TGCGCCAGCAGCGGTACACGTAATTCACCCCTCCACTTT. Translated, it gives CASSGTRNSPLHF.

CDR3 sequence (DNA): TGTGCCAGCTCACCGCGACGGGAGAACACTGAAGCTTTCTTT. Protein sequence: CASSPRRENTEAFF. The chain combines TRBV18 with TRBJ1-1; no clear D gene. The CDR3 has 14 amino acids. The V gene's germline CDR1 is KGHSH and CDR2 LQKENI. Trimming shortened V by 3 bases and J by 1 base, and 9 bases separated the two germline ends.

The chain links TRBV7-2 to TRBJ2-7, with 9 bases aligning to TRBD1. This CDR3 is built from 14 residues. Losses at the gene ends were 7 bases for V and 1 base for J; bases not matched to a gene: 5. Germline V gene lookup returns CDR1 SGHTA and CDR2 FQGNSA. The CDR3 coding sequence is TGTGCCAGCACCATAGACAGGGGGTCCTACGAGCAGTACTTC. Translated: CASTIDRGSYEQYF.

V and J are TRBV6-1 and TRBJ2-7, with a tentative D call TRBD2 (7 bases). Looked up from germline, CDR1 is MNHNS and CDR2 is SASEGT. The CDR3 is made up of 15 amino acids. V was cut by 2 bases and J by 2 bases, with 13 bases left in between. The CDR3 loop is CASSELGGDPYEQYF. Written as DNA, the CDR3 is TGTGCCAGCAGTGAACTAGGGGGGGACCCCTACGAGCAGTACTTC.

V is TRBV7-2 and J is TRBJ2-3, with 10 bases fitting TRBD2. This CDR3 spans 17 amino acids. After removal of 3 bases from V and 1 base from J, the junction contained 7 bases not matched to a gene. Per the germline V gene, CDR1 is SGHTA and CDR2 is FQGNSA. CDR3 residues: CASSFSGGPDRTDTQYF. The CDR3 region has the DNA TGTGCCAGCAGCTTTAGCGGGGGGCCGGATCGCACAGATACGCAGTATTTT.

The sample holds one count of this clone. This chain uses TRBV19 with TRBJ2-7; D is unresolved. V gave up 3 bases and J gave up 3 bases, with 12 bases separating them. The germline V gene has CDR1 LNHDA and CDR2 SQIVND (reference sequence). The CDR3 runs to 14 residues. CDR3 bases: TGTGCCAGTAGTATGGGCCCCCTGGGCTACGAGCAGTACTTC. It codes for CASSMGPLGYEQYF.

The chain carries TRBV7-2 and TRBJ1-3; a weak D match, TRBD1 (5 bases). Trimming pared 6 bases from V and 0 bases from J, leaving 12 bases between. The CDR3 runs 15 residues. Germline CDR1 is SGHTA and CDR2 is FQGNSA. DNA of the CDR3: TGTGCCAGCAGGGTGACAGTTTCCTCTGGAAACACCATATATTTT. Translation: CASRVTVSSGNTIYF.

The CDR3, as DNA: TGCAGCGCCCAAGCGGGGGTTAGCTCCTACGAGCAGTACTTC. Protein: CSAQAGVSSYEQYF. J is TRBJ2-7 and V is TRBV29-1; 8 nucleotides line up with TRBD2. V lost 7 bases and J lost 0; bases outside the gene matches: 8. Germline CDR1 SQVTM, CDR2 ANQGSEA. The CDR3 is 14 residues long.

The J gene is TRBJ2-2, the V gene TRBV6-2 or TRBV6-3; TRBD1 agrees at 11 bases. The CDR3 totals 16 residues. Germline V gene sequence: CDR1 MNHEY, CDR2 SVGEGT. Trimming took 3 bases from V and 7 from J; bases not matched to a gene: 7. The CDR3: CASSYWTGGVNGELFF. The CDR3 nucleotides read TGTGCCAGCAGTTATTGGACAGGGGGCGTTAACGGGGAGCTGTTTTTT.